The 9 T cell receptor beta chains below all came from one sample that was sequenced in a study of T cell repertoires in cytomegalovirus infection. Each CDR3 protein gets one entry after TCRdb re-called the reads with MiXCR. The data contain about 400,000 distinct CDR3 sequences, roughly 18% of them singletons. The sequencing sample was made of PBMCs. These receptor sequences come from a human donor in good health (CMV status not recorded). Some clones in this sample may be carry-over from other donors' samples.

The CDR3 DNA reads as TGTGCCAGCAGGACCGGCGGGGAGGGGGAGTACGAGCAGTACTTC. The encoded protein is CASRTGGEGEYEQYF. V and J are TRBV6-2 or TRBV6-3 and TRBJ2-7, with a weak D call TRBD2 (7 bases). The V and J ends lost 6 bases and 4 bases respectively, with 19 bases between them. The CDR3 runs 15 residues. Looked up from germline, CDR1 is MNHEY and CDR2 is SVGEGT.

This clonotype has just a few counts. The chain recombines TRBV3-1 with TRBJ1-2; 7 bases are shared with TRBD1. After removal of 5 bases from V and 6 bases from J, the junction contained 9 bases not matched to a gene. CDR1 LGHDT and CDR2 YNNKEL come from the germline V gene (reference sequence). CDR3 length: 14 residues. The CDR3 loop reads CASSAREQGNGYTF. Written as DNA, the CDR3 is TGTGCCAGCAGCGCCCGGGAACAGGGGAATGGCTACACCTTC.

This clonotype was recorded at least ten times. CDR3 protein: CASSRLSGTSTDTQYF. DNA of the CDR3: TGTGCCAGCAGCCGGCTGTCAGGAACTAGCACAGATACGCAGTATTTT. The V and J genes are TRBV7-9 and TRBJ2-3; D is unresolved. This CDR3 has 16 residues. The germline V gene encodes CDR1 SEHNR and CDR2 FQNEAQ (reference sequence). Trimming stripped 5 bases from V and 0 bases from J, with 15 bases between.

This clonotype was seen ten or more times. The V gene is TRBV6-2 or TRBV6-3, the J gene TRBJ2-1; 11 nucleotides align to TRBD2. In germline, CDR1 is MNHEY, CDR2 SVGEGT. The V segment lost 5 bases and the J segment 9 bases; nucleotides outside the gene matches: 12. This CDR3 has 16 residues. The CDR3: CASSRIAGGARGEQFF. The CDR3 nucleotides read TGTGCCAGCAGTCGTATAGCGGGAGGGGCCAGGGGTGAGCAGTTCTTC.

The rearrangement links TRBV6-2 or TRBV6-3 to TRBJ2-3; D is perhaps TRBD2 (6 bases). The CDR3 totals 14 residues. V was trimmed by 6 bases and J by 6 bases, leaving 16 bases between them. Germline-derived CDR1 and CDR2 are MNHEY and SVGEGT. The CDR3 nucleotides read TGTGCCAGCAGACCGGGACTTATGGCGGATACGCAGTATTTT. It codes for CASRPGLMADTQYF.

At least ten counts were recorded for this clonotype. The rearrangement uses TRBV7-2 and TRBJ2-7; D uncertain. The germline gives CDR1 SGHTA, CDR2 FQGNSA. V gave up 5 bases and J gave up 3 bases, with 11 bases separating them. The CDR3 totals 13 residues. The CDR3 coding sequence is TGTGCCAGCAGCCCCCCTACTGTCTACGAGCAGTACTTC. It is translated as CASSPPTVYEQYF.

This clonotype was observed at least ten times. This chain links TRBV7-2 with TRBJ2-7; tentatively, D is TRBD1 or TRBD2 (6 bases each). V shed 4 bases and J shed 3 bases, with 13 bases lying between them. This CDR3 spans 14 amino acids. Germline loops: CDR1 SGHTA, CDR2 FQGNSA. Written as DNA, the CDR3 is TGTGCCAGCAGCTCCCGCGGGACATTCTACGAGCAGTACTTC. It is translated as CASSSRGTFYEQYF.

The chain employs TRBV12-3 or TRBV12-4 and TRBJ2-7; the D gene could be TRBD1 or TRBD2 (5 bases each). V gave up 1 base and J gave up 6 bases, with 7 bases separating them. The CDR3 runs to 12 residues. The CDR3 spells CASSLEGTEQYF. The CDR3 DNA follows: TGTGCCAGCAGTTTAGAGGGGACCGAGCAGTACTTC.

At least ten counts were recorded for this clonotype. This chain uses TRBV12-3 or TRBV12-4 with TRBJ1-6; TRBD1 matches at 7 bases. V shed 3 bases and J 9 bases; nucleotides not matched to a gene: 14. The CDR3 is made up of 17 amino acids. The CDR3 DNA is TGTGCCAGCAGTTTCCCAGCGCGGGAGGGGGCGCGTTCACCCCTCCACTTT. Residues: CASSFPAREGARSPLHF.